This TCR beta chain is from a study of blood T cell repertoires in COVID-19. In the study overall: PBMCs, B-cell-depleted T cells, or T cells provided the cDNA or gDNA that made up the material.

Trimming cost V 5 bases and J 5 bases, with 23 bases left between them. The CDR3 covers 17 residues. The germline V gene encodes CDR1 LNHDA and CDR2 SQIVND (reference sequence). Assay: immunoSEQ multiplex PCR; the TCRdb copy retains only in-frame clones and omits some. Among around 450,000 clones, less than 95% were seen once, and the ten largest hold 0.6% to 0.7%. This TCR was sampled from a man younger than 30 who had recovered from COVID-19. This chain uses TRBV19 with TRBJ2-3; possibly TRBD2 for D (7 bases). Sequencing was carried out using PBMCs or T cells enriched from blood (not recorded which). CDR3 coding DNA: TGTGCCAGTAGTCTGCGATGGGGGGGCCTGGGTGGAGATACGCAGTATTTT. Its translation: CASSLRWGGLGGDTQYF.